What follows is one T cell receptor beta chain and its context. The sample originates from a study of blood T cell repertoires in COVID-19. The repertoire was sequenced with immunoSEQ multiplex PCR; TCRdb's copy has only in-frame clones and lacks some. The sample lists 250,000 or so clones, 80% to 85% seen once, with about 3.5% in the top ten. V shed 4 bases, J shed 12 bases, and the junction held 14 bases outside the gene matches. The CDR3 consists of 15 residues. Germline V CDR1 and CDR2: SGHTA, FQGNSA. The chain couples TRBV7-2 to TRBJ2-3; 9 positions match TRBD2. This TCR was sampled from a man aged 50 to 59 who had recovered from COVID-19. The sample comprised PBMCs or T cells enriched from blood (not recorded which). Here the CDR3 reads CASSSLVSSGAPQYF. The CDR3, as DNA: TGTGCCAGCAGCTCCTTAGTCTCTAGCGGGGCCCCTCAGTATTTT. The entire variable domain, with the rest obtained from reference TRBV7-2 and TRBJ2-3, is as follows: GAGVSQSPSNKVTEKGKDVELRCDPISGHTALYWYRQSLGQGLEFLIYFQGNSAPDKSGLPSDRFSAERTGGSVSTLTIQRTQQEDSAVYLCASSSLVSSGAPQYFGPGTRLTVL.